This T cell receptor (beta chain) was recorded in a study of OX40 agonist ivuxolimab in advanced cancers. Across the whole study: Dosing consisted of intravenous ivuxolimab at 0.01 to 10 mg/kg every 2 weeks. Cancers in dose escalation were hepatocellular, melanoma, renal cell and head and neck. The study, taken as a whole, reports: More expanded clones were found, on average, in CD8+ than in CD4+ T cells. Nonresponders, in some cases, also had low normalized T-cell clonal expansion.

About this clone itself: The antigen is not known.

TCRdb's copy holds only in-frame clones and misses some; the assay was immunoSEQ multiplex PCR. The table lists 34,000 or so clones, under 95% of them singletons, with approximately 4.3% in the top ten. The CDR3 has 17 residues. CDR1 is LNHDA and CDR2 is SQIVND in the germline V gene (reference sequence). With 7 bases clipped from V and 0 bases from J, the junction kept 9 bases outside the gene matches. The material was CD4+ or CD8+ T cells sorted from blood, obtained in a trial of the OX40 agonist ivuxolimab. The chain couples TRBV19 to TRBJ1-3, with 10 bases fitting TRBD1. The source is an adult with an advanced solid tumor such as melanoma, head and neck, liver or kidney cancer. CDR3 amino acids: CASNKRWDRGSGNTIYF. CDR3 DNA: TGTGCCAGTAATAAAAGATGGGACAGGGGCTCTGGAAACACCATATATTTT. The variable domain in full, completed from reference TRBV19 and TRBJ1-3, reads DGGITQSPKYLFRKEGQNVTLSCEQNLNHDAMYWYRQDPGQGLRLIYYSQIVNDFQKGDIAEGYSVSREKKESFPLTVTSAQKNPTAFYLCASNKRWDRGSGNTIYFGEGSWLTVV.